This T cell receptor (beta chain) was retrieved from a study of T cells in Graves' hyperthyroidism and ophthalmopathy. TCR beta CDR3 regions were amplified from RNA transcripts. The TCR CDR3 first-round RT-PCR relied on the HTBI primer set. TCRdb reanalysed the multiplex PCR reads using MiXCR and keeps one entry per CDR3 protein. The table has approximately 210,000 distinct CDR3 sequences, roughly 18% seen once. V was shortened by 3 bases and J by 2 bases, with 13 bases between the two germline ends. The CDR3 length is 15 residues. The germline V gene has CDR1 MDHEN and CDR2 SYDVKM. The sequenced sample was blood. This sequence was found in a man aged 50 or older with Graves' hyperthyroidism. The chain recombines TRBV28 with TRBJ1-2; D remains ambiguous. The CDR3, as DNA: TGTGCCAGCAGTTTCATCGGCGAGAACAACTATGGCTACACCTTC. Encoded protein: CASSFIGENNYGYTF.